This TCR beta chain came from a study of graft-versus-host responses after intestinal transplantation. Overall study: In this cohort, recipients had multivisceral, liver-intestinal, or isolated intestinal transplants. Study observations and caveats: High graft-versus-host to host-versus-graft clonal ratios were seen in allografts of patients with graft-donor T cell macrochimerism. Peak circulating GvH clone levels were associated with early post-transplant HvG declines.

Data came from immunoSEQ multiplex PCR; TCRdb stores just in-frame clones and leaves some out. The sample has about 59,000 clones, almost 95% seen once. Concerning this clone itself: The antigen is undetermined.

There are 15 residues in the CDR3. V was cut by 4 bases and J by 1 base, with 14 bases left in between. The germline V gene encodes CDR1 SGHRS and CDR2 YFSETQ. Here the sequenced sample was unstimulated CD4+ T cells sorted from spleen or lymph node cells, taken before transplant. This chain links TRBV5-1 with TRBJ1-1; possibly TRBD1 for D (6 bases). The TCR originated in a human donor who was the organ donor for an intestinal transplant. The CDR3 protein is CASSLAGTPNTEAFF. CDR3 DNA: TGCGCCAGCAGCCTGGCCGGGACACCGAACACTGAAGCTTTCTTT.